These 27 T cell receptor beta chains came from one sample sequenced in a study of PD-L1 blockade in urothelial cancer. Regarding time point: peripheral blood 6 weeks after treatment start. Sequenced by immunoSEQ multiplex PCR; TCRdb stores in-frame clones only, minus some. The top ten hold 2.5% to 3% of the sample, which has approximately 28,000 clones, less than 90% seen once. This material consisted of PBMCs, taken around atezolizumab (anti-PD-L1) treatment. Receptor source: a man between 65 and 85 years old with urothelial cancer.

A note on this clone: This sample includes further DNA sequences coding for the same CDR3. The genes are TRBV6-5 and TRBJ2-7; 9 bases map to TRBD2. The germline V gene has CDR1 MNHEY and CDR2 SVGAGI. V lost 4 bases to trimming and J lost 0 bases; unmatched junction nucleotides: 4. The CDR3 sequence is 15 residues long. DNA of the CDR3: TGTGCCAGCAGTTCGTCGACTAGCGGCTCCTACGAGCAGTACTTC. Protein sequence: CASSSSTSGSYEQYF.

The chain uses TRBV7-8 and TRBJ2-7; TRBD1 aligns across 8 bases. Trimming removed 5 bases from V and 6 bases from J; junction bases left unmatched: 6. Germline CDR1 SGHVS, CDR2 FQNEAQ. The CDR3 is 13 amino acids. In nucleotides, the CDR3 is TGTGCCAGCAGCCTCGACAGGGGTGGCGAGCAGTACTTC. It yields the protein CASSLDRGGEQYF.

The chain combines TRBV5-1 with TRBJ1-4; 10 positions match TRBD1. Trimming took 4 bases from V and 7 from J; bases not matched to a gene: 7. Germline values: CDR1 SGHRS, CDR2 YFSETQ. The CDR3 is 15 amino acids. For the CDR3, the DNA is TGCGCCAGCAGCATCGGGACAGGGGCAAGTGAAAAACTGTTTTTT. Encoded protein: CASSIGTGASEKLFF.

V is TRBV21-1 and J is TRBJ2-7; the tabulated D call, TRBD2, remains unverified against the DNA. TRBV21-1 is termed a pseudogene. This CDR3 is built from 16 residues. This CDR3 is CASSRQRRDASREQYF. The CDR3 coding sequence is TGTGCCAGCAGCCGCCAAAGGCGGGACGCATCTCGGGAGCAGTACTTC.

The CDR3 DNA sequence: TGTGCCAGCAGCTTAGGCGGGGGAGGTACAGATACGCAGTATTTT. Translating it yields CASSLGGGGTDTQYF. V and J are TRBV7-2 and TRBJ2-3; 7 bases map to TRBD2. The CDR3 extends over 15 amino acids. V dropped 1 base and J dropped 3; count of bases not matched to a gene: 4. Germline lookup yields CDR1 SGHTA and CDR2 FQGNSA.

The rearrangement uses TRBV25-1 and TRBJ2-7; 9 nucleotides agree with TRBD1. The CDR3 is made up of 14 amino acids. The V segment lost 5 bases and the J segment 5 bases; nucleotides outside the gene matches: 7. Germline lookup yields CDR1 MGHDK and CDR2 SYGVNS. CDR3 in amino acids: CASSPPGQGHEQYF. The DNA of the CDR3 is TGTGCCAGCAGTCCACCAGGACAGGGGCACGAGCAGTACTTC.

The sample holds one count of this clone. V is TRBV4-1 and J is TRBJ2-5; 7 bases map to TRBD2. Germline CDR1 is MGHRA and CDR2 is YSYEKL. This CDR3 contains 18 residues. J was trimmed by 3 bases and V by 0 bases; bases with no gene match: 13. The chain's CDR3 is CASSQEKGLAGVKETQYF. CDR3 nucleotide sequence: TGCGCCAGCAGCCAAGAAAAGGGGTTAGCGGGCGTTAAAGAGACCCAGTACTTC.

This chain joins TRBV9 and TRBJ2-3; possibly TRBD1 for D (5 bases). V dropped 1 base and J dropped 6 bases, with 9 bases sitting between them. This CDR3 comprises 13 residues. Germline V gene data show CDR1 as SGDLS and CDR2 as YYNGEE. The CDR3 protein is CASSVQGSDTQYF. In DNA form, the CDR3 reads TGTGCCAGCAGCGTACAGGGCTCGGATACGCAGTATTTT. Drawing the rest from reference TRBV9 and TRBJ2-3, the complete variable domain is DSGVTQTPKHLITATGQRVTLRCSPRSGDLSVYWYQQSLDQGLQFLIQYYNGEERAKGNILERFSAQQFPDLHSELNLSSLELGDSALYFCASSVQGSDTQYFGPGTRLTVL.

The chain carries TRBV14 and TRBJ1-3; D might be TRBD1 (5 bases). The CDR3 extends over 13 amino acids. V was cut by 4 bases and J by 4 bases, with 8 bases left in between. Germline-derived CDR1 and CDR2 are SGHDN and FVKESK. CDR3 sequence: CASSLRGGNTIYF. Here the CDR3 DNA reads TGTGCCAGCAGCCTAAGGGGAGGAAACACCATATATTTT.

The count of this clone is one. This chain connects TRBV18 to TRBJ2-1; possibly TRBD1 for D (6 bases). V lost 6 bases and J 1 base, leaving 16 bases between the germline ends. The CDR3 sequence is 16 residues long. Per the germline V gene, CDR1 is KGHSH and CDR2 is LQKENI. CDR3 sequence: CASSSNPGQSYNEQFF. In DNA, the CDR3 is TGTGCCAGCTCTTCAAATCCCGGACAGTCCTACAATGAGCAGTTCTTC.

J is TRBJ2-5 and V is TRBV5-6, with D tentatively TRBD1 (5 bases). The CDR3 extends over 14 amino acids. The V end lost 1 base, the J end lost 2 bases, and 9 bases lay between the germline ends. CDR1 and CDR2 from the germline V gene are SGHDT and YYEEEE. The CDR3 region is CASSLWAGQETQYF. The CDR3 DNA sequence: TGTGCCAGCAGCTTGTGGGCAGGGCAAGAGACCCAGTACTTC.

The J gene is TRBJ2-7, the V gene TRBV11-2, with TRBD2 identical over 8 bases. Germline V gene data show CDR1 as SGHAT and CDR2 as FQNNGV. V lost 5 bases and J lost 2; bases outside the gene matches: 2. This CDR3 has 13 amino acids. The CDR3 DNA follows: TGTGCCAGCAGCCCGGGGGGGACCTACGAGCAGTACTTC. It codes for CASSPGGTYEQYF.

This clone was observed a single time. The genes are TRBV7-7 and TRBJ2-1; D is possibly TRBD2 (5 bases). Trimming shortened V by 5 bases and J by 7 bases, and 12 bases separated the two germline ends. CDR1 SSHAT and CDR2 FNYEAQ come from the germline V gene (reference sequence). CDR3 length: 13 residues. The CDR3 nucleotides are TGTGCCAGCAGCCGAGATCGGGGTAATGAGCAGTTCTTC. Translating it yields CASSRDRGNEQFF.

The chain employs TRBV9 and TRBJ1-1, with 8 bases that match TRBD1. Germline values: CDR1 SGDLS, CDR2 YYNGEE. The CDR3 is made up of 13 amino acids. V gave up 3 bases and J gave up 9 bases; unmatched junction bases: 7. The CDR3 protein is CASSGNTGGKAFF. Written as DNA, the CDR3 is TGTGCCAGCAGCGGTAATACAGGGGGTAAAGCTTTCTTT. Full variable domain (outside the CDR3, taken from reference TRBV9 and TRBJ1-1): DSGVTQTPKHLITATGQRVTLRCSPRSGDLSVYWYQQSLDQGLQFLIQYYNGEERAKGNILERFSAQQFPDLHSELNLSSLELGDSALYFCASSGNTGGKAFFGQGTRLTVV.

This clone has just a few counts. The chain joins TRBV6-6 to TRBJ2-2; D remains unclear. With 4 bases removed from V and 9 bases from J, the gap between germline ends came to 9 bases. The CDR3 runs 12 residues. The V gene's germline CDR1 is MNHNY and CDR2 SVGAGI (reference sequence). CDR3 nucleotide sequence: TGTGCCAGCAGTTTCGTGGGCCGGGAGCTGTTTTTT. This sequence encodes CASSFVGRELFF.

The rearrangement joins TRBV19 to TRBJ1-2; 8 nucleotides align to TRBD1. Trimming took 4 bases from V and 5 from J; bases not matched to a gene: 12. Germline-derived CDR1 and CDR2 are LNHDA and SQIVND (reference sequence). The CDR3 length is 16 residues. CDR3 amino acids: CASSTIAADRVYGYTF. The CDR3 coding sequence is TGTGCCAGTAGTACAATAGCTGCGGACAGGGTATATGGCTACACCTTC.

As for this clone: At one of its ends the junction is not consistent with the germline gene, which may arise from a read error. The rearrangement uses TRBV6-5 and TRBJ2-3; 13 bases match TRBD2. This CDR3 is built from 16 residues. Germline loops: CDR1 MNHEY, CDR2 SVGAGI. CDR3 in amino acids: CTSSSRTSGSGDTQYF. In DNA form, the CDR3 reads TGTACCAGCAGTTCCCGGACTAGCGGGAGTGGTGATACGCAGTATTTT.

The CDR3 reads CASSTLGGETQYF. The DNA of the CDR3 is TGTGCCAGCTCTACTCTGGGGGGAGAGACCCAGTACTTC. The rearrangement uses TRBV6-6 and TRBJ2-5; D perhaps matches TRBD2 (6 bases). Trimming shortened V by 8 bases and J by 4 bases, and 14 bases separated the two germline ends. CDR1 MNHNY and CDR2 SVGAGI come from the germline V gene (reference sequence). The CDR3 covers 13 residues.

This clone has only a few counts. CDR3 DNA: TGCAGCGTTGGTGGCGGAGGGAGCACTGAAGCTTTCTTT. It codes for CSVGGGGSTEAFF. The rearrangement links TRBV29-1 to TRBJ1-1; the D is unclear. Germline V gene sequence: CDR1 SQVTM, CDR2 ANQGSEA. This CDR3 spans 13 amino acids. The V end was cut by 4 bases, the J end by 4 bases, with 13 bases between. Complete variable domain (other parts from reference TRBV29-1 and TRBJ1-1): SAVISQKPSRDICQRGTSLTIQCQVDSQVTMMFWYRQQPGQSLTLIATANQGSEATYESGFVIDKFPISRPNLTFSTLTVSNMSPEDSSIYLCSVGGGGSTEAFFGQGTRLTVV.

The gene calls are TRBV6-4 and TRBJ2-1; 11 bases are shared with TRBD2. Unmatched junction bases numbered 7, after V lost 2 bases and J lost 4 bases. This CDR3 has 17 residues. From germline, CDR1 is MRHNA and CDR2 SNTAGT. This chain's CDR3 is CASSDLSGRARYNEQFF. CDR3 sequence (DNA): TGTGCCAGCAGTGACCTTAGCGGGAGGGCCCGGTACAATGAGCAGTTCTTC.

This rearrangement joins TRBV7-2 to TRBJ2-1, with 12 bases matching TRBD2. CDR3 size: 17 residues. Germline V gene data show CDR1 as SGHTA and CDR2 as FQGNSA. Trimming removed 2 bases from V and 4 bases from J; junction bases left unmatched: 6. CDR3: CASSLSLAGGLYNEQFF. The CDR3 nucleotides are TGTGCCAGCAGCTTAAGTCTAGCGGGAGGGCTGTACAATGAGCAGTTCTTC.

A single count supports this clone. The chain uses TRBV10-3 and TRBJ2-3; 13 bases align to TRBD2. V lost 8 bases, J lost 4 bases, and 9 bases stayed unmatched. CDR1 ENHRY and CDR2 SYGVKD come from the germline V gene. CDR3 length: 16 residues. CDR3 protein: CAIGPGLAGNADTQYF. The CDR3, as DNA: TGTGCCATCGGTCCGGGACTAGCGGGAAATGCAGATACGCAGTATTTT.

V gene TRBV4-3 combines with J gene TRBJ1-4; 8 bases line up with TRBD1. Per the germline V gene, CDR1 is LGHNA and CDR2 is YSLEER. J was trimmed by 0 bases and V by 3 bases; bases with no gene match: 3. This CDR3 region has 16 residues. CDR3: CASSQTGVATNEKLFF. As DNA, the CDR3 is TGCGCCAGCAGCCAGACAGGGGTGGCAACTAATGAAAAACTGTTTTTT.

This clone has a single count. This rearrangement joins TRBV11-2 to TRBJ2-7, with TRBD2 as a possible D gene (6 bases). V dropped 1 base and J dropped 5 bases, with 15 bases sitting between them. Per the germline V gene, CDR1 is SGHAT and CDR2 is FQNNGV. CDR3 length equals 15 residues. CDR3 region: CASSLGPGEINEQYF. The CDR3 DNA sequence: TGTGCCAGCAGCTTAGGGCCGGGAGAGATTAACGAGCAGTACTTC.

V usage is TRBV7-9 and J usage is TRBJ2-1, with D perhaps matching TRBD2 (6 bases). Deletions cut 4 bases from V and 3 bases from J, with 13 bases between. Germline values: CDR1 SEHNR, CDR2 FQNEAQ (reference sequence). The CDR3 is 15 residues long. CDR3 residues: CASSYSGPGYNEQFF. The CDR3 region has the DNA TGTGCCAGCAGCTATAGCGGCCCGGGCTACAATGAGCAGTTCTTC.

The genes are TRBV6-5 and TRBJ2-3; tentative D call: TRBD2 (5 bases). The germline V gene encodes CDR1 MNHEY and CDR2 SVGAGI. Trimming removed 7 bases from V and 8 bases from J, with 16 bases in between. This CDR3 region has 13 residues. The CDR3 DNA is TGTGCCAGCAATGAGGGATTGGACGGTACGCAGTATTTT. This gives the protein CASNEGLDGTQYF.

The V and J genes are TRBV19 and TRBJ1-6, with D perhaps matching TRBD1 (5 bases). The V gene's germline CDR1 is LNHDA and CDR2 SQIVND (reference sequence). This CDR3 contains 14 residues. The V end was cut by 7 bases, the J end by 8 bases, with 15 bases between. CDR3 amino acids: CASNFRVTDSPLHF. The DNA for the CDR3 is TGTGCCAGTAATTTCAGGGTTACGGATTCACCCCTCCACTTT.